The T cell receptor beta chain under discussion was sequenced for a study of shared clonotypes between healthy human individuals (dated by TCRdb to the early 2020s). Some background on the complete study: The cohort comprised a couple of women and three men aged 18 to 49 years. For each donor, CD4 naive and CD4 memory were each given three plates, CD8 naive was given two plates, and CD8 memory was given one plate. To estimate repertoire size and how much clonotypes are shared between individuals, the study performed deep sequencing of blood TCR repertoires from about 5 healthy adults. Different laboratories and diverse techniques were used to prepare libraries and sequence TCR repertoires, to increase sequencing depth and limit assay-specific biases. Each donor's leukapheresis produced roughly between roughly 0.85 and 10 billion PBMCs.

Comments on this clone: Its antigen target is currently unknown. The record has no base qualities; no much larger clone is one base away. The sample carries other DNA sequences with the same CDR3.

Using the deep immunoSEQ assay, TCR CDR3 regions were amplified from genomic DNA by multiplex PCR. For each cell subset, the extracted genomic DNA was distributed evenly across all wells of several immunoSEQ 96-well plates, and each plate served as one replicate. For sorted subsets, each replicate PCR was loaded with 200 ng genomic DNA, equivalent to 30,000 or so T cell genomes. The purified libraries were quantified using a Qubit 3.0 fluorometer, sized with a Bioanalyzer 2100, and then quantified again using the KAPA Library Quantification kit. A separate single-read 150-cycle Illumina NextSeq 550 flow cell was used to sequence each immunoSEQ 96-well plate. The study's processing was this. The immunoSEQ output contained only junctional sequences without quality scores, so filtering could not match that applied to full-length reads. Sequences were annotated with PyIR, a Python wrapper for IgBLAST v1.9, using IMGT germline references to assign V/J genes and CDR3. Reads were removed for weak V/J assignments (E-value above 1e-6), missing CDR3, stop codons, out-of-frame junctions, or ambiguous translated residues. V3J clonotypes were defined by identical inferred V gene, J gene, and CDR3 amino acid sequence. Percentage overlap between repertoires was calculated by dividing the number of shared unique clonotypes by the size of the smaller repertoire. Richness of each repertoire was evaluated using RTK rarefaction, the Chao1 estimator, and Recon v2.1 estimates of unobserved clonotypes. Generation probabilities for all TCRbeta clonotypes obtained by the gDNA method from several donors were computed using OLGA. The source is immuneACCESS, and TCRdb retained only in-frame sequences with V and J called. Part of the clones is not carried over; for the studies checked, unresolved V genes explain less than half of this, and the remainder is unexplained. The V and J calls and clone size were taken over from that table, and D and trimming were inferred from the DNA. In this sample the table shows nearly 2 million clones, less than 95% of which occur a single time. The biggest ten clones account for 1.2% of the sample.

The CDR3, from cysteine to phenylalanine, totals 13 residues. Only the CDR3 region is kept as DNA, spanning 39 bases read in frame from base 1. V is clipped by 2 bases and J by 3 bases, and the sequence between their germline boundaries is 9 bases long. From the germline V gene, CDR1 is SGHRS and CDR2 is YFSETQ. For the CD8 naive samples, CD45RO-negative cells were positively selected for CCR7, yielding a CD45RA+CCR7+ population from which TemRA cells were excluded. The donors were healthy, HIV-negative adults who had no recently reported acute infections or vaccinations. Only Caucasian adults living in Nashville, Tennessee, USA were represented among the donors. Blood was collected by leukapheresis, and PBMCs were isolated by Ficoll-Histopaque density gradient centrifugation and then cryopreserved in liquid nitrogen vapor phase. Analytical flow cytometry was used to check the purity and quantity of each magnetically sorted T cell population. From each sorted fraction, genomic DNA was isolated and quantified by UV absorbance on a Nanodrop 2000c.

Summary of the overall study and its limitations: Based on pairwise subsampling, the degree of clonotype sharing among donors was expected to be affected by sequencing depth. Incomplete sequencing was indicated by rarefaction of sorted-subset datasets, despite the large sequencing depth. Larger estimated clonotype richness was generally found for naive subsets than for memory subsets. Sampling was restricted to blood, and TCR repertoires in tissues likely differ from the TCR repertoires found in blood. Higher generation probabilities were observed for clonotypes shared by all four sorted-subset donors than for non-shared clonotypes. Roughly 5.2% of naive CD4, 3.5% of naive CD8, 2.3% of memory CD4, and 0.4% of memory CD8 clonotypes were shared across four donors. The small number of donors limited the genetic and exposure-history diversity represented.

This clonotype was sampled from a man between 18 and 35 years old in good health. Recombination linked TRBV5-1 to TRBJ2-7; the D segment may tentatively be TRBD1 or TRBD2, each giving 6 matched bases. Input material: naive CD8+ T cells sorted from blood. The meaning of the sample's cell subset or site label: CD45RA+CCR7+. The sequenced DNA: TGCGCCAGCAGCTTTGGGGGGCTCTACGAGCAGTACTTC. Its protein reads: CASSFGGLYEQYF.